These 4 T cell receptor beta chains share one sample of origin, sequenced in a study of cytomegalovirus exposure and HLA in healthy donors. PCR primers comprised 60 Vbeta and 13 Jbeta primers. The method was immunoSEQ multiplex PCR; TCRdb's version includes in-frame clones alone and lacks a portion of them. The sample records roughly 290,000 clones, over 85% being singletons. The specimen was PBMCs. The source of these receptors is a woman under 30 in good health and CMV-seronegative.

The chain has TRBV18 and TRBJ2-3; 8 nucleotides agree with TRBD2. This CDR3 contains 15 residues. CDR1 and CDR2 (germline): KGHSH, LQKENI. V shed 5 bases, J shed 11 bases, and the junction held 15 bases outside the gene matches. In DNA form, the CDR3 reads TGTGCCAGCTCAACCAATAGCGGGGATGGGGATGTGCAGTATTTT. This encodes CASSTNSGDGDVQYF. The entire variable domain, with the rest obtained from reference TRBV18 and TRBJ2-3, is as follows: NAGVMQNPRHLVRRRGQEARLRCSPMKGHSHVYWYRQLPEEGLKFMVYLQKENIIDESGMPKERFSAEFPKEGPSILRIQQVVRGDSAAYFCASSTNSGDGDVQYFGPGTRLTVL.

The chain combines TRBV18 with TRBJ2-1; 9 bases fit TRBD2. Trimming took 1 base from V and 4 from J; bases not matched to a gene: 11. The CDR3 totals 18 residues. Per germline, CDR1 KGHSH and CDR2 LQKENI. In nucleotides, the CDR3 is TGTGCCAGCTCACCACTAGCGGGGGCCCCGAAACCTTACAATGAGCAGTTCTTC. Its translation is CASSPLAGAPKPYNEQFF.

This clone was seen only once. The CDR3 nucleotides read TGTGCCAGTAGTATAGAAAAGAGTTGGGCCCAATCCGGGGAGCTGTTTTTT. Residues: CASSIEKSWAQSGELFF. V is TRBV19 and J is TRBJ2-2; D unresolved. The V end lost 0 bases, the J end lost 6 bases, and 17 bases lay between the germline ends. Germline V gives CDR1 LNHDA, CDR2 SQIVND (reference sequence). The CDR3 length is 17 residues.

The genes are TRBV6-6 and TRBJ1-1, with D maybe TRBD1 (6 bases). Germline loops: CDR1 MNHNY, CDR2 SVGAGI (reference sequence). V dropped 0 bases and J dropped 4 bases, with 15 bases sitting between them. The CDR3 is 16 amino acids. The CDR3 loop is CASSYSFLGGGTEAFF. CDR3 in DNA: TGTGCCAGCAGTTACTCGTTTCTGGGAGGGGGCACTGAAGCTTTCTTT.